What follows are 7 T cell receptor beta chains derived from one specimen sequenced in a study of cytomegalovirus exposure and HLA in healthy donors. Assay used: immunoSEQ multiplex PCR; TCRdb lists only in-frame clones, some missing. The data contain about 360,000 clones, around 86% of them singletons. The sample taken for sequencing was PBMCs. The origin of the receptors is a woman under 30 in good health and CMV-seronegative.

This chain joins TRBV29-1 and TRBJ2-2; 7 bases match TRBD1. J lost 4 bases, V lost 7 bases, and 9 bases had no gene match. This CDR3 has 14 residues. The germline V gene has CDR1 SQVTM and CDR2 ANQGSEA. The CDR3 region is CSAWDRSSTGELFF. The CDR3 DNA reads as TGCAGCGCCTGGGACAGATCGTCCACCGGGGAGCTGTTTTTT.

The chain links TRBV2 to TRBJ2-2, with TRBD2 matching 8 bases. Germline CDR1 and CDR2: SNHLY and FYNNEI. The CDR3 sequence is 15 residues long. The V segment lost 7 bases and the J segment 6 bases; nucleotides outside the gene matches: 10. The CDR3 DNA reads TGTGCCAGCACCGGACTAGCTATGTCCGCCGGGGAGCTGTTTTTT. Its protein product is CASTGLAMSAGELFF.

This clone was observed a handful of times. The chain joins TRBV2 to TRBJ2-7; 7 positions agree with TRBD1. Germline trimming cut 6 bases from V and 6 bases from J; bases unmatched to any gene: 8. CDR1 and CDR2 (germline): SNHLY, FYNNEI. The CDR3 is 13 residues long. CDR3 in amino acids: CASRAGGSPEQYF. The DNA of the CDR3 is TGTGCCAGCAGGGCAGGGGGTTCCCCCGAGCAGTACTTC.

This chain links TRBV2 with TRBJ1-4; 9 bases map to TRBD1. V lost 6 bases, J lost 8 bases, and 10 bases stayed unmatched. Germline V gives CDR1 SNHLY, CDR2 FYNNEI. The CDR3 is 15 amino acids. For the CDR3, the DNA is TGTGCCAGCAGCCTAGGACAGGGGTTGTTGGAAAAACTGTTTTTT. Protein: CASSLGQGLLEKLFF.

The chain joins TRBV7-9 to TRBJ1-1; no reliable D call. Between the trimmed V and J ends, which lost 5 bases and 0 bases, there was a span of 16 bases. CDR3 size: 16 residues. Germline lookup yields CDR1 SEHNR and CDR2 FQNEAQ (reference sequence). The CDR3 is CASSTVTGLVNTEAFF. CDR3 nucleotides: TGTGCCAGCAGCACAGTTACCGGACTTGTGAACACTGAAGCTTTCTTT.

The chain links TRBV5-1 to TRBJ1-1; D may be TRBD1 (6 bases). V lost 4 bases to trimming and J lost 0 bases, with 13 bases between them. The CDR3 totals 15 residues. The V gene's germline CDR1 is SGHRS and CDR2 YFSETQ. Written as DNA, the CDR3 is TGCGCCAGCAGCCTGGGGGGCGGCGTGAACACTGAAGCTTTCTTT. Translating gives CASSLGGGVNTEAFF.

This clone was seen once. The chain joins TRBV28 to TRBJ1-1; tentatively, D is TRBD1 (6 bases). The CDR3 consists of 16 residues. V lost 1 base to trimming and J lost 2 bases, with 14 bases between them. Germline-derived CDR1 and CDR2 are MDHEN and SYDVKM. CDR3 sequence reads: CASSLFQGLPNTEAFF. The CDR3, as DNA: TGTGCCAGCAGTTTATTTCAGGGGCTCCCTAACACTGAAGCTTTCTTT.